The sequence of this T cell receptor beta chain was determined in a study of blood T cell repertoires in COVID-19. The age range of participants was about 18 to 95 years, with residence in about two dozen US areas. In the original analysis: Researchers report that nucleated cell counts were estimated from reference gene primer amplification. Data came from immunoSEQ multiplex PCR; TCRdb stores just in-frame clones and leaves some out. V and J calls and clone size follow that table, whereas D and trimming were derived from the DNA. The sample records about 210,000 clones, roughly 79% being singletons. This TCR came from a woman in her forties or fifties with acute COVID-19. What was sequenced was PBMCs or T cells enriched from blood (not recorded which).

Here the CDR3 reads CSVEWAGVRTQHF. CDR3 DNA: TGCAGCGTTGAATGGGCAGGGGTGAGGACCCAGCATTTT. The chain uses TRBV29-1 and TRBJ1-5, with D possibly matching TRBD1 (6 bases). This CDR3 has 13 amino acids. Trimming removed 2 bases at V and 11 bases at J, with 16 bases between. Per the germline V gene, CDR1 is SQVTM and CDR2 is ANQGSEA.